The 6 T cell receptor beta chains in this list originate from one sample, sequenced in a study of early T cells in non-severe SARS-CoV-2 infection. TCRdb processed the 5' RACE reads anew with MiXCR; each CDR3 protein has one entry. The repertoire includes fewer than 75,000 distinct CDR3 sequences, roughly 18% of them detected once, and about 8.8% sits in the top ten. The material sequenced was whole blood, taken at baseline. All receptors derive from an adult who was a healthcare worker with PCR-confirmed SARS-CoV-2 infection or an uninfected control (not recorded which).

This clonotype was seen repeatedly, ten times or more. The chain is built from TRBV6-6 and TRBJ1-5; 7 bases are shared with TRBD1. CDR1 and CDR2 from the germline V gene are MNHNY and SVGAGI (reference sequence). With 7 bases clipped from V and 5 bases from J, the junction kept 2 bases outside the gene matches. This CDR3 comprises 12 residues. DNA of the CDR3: TGTGCCAGCACCCAGGGGGATCAGCCCCAGCATTTT. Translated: CASTQGDQPQHF.

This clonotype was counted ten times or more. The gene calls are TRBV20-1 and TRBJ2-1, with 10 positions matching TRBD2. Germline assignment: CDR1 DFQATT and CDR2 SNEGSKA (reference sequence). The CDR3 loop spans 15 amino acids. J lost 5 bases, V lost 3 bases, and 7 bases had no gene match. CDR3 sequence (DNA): TGCAGTGCTAGTAGCGGGGGGCGTCCAAACAATGAGCAGTTCTTC. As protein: CSASSGGRPNNEQFF.

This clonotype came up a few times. For the CDR3, the DNA is TGTGCCAGCTTCAGGATCTCTGGGGCCAACGTCCTGACTTTC. Amino acid sequence: CASFRISGANVLTF. The rearrangement uses TRBV2 and TRBJ2-6; D call uncertain. CDR1 and CDR2 (germline): SNHLY, FYNNEI. This CDR3 has 14 amino acids. Trimming removed 8 bases at V and 0 bases at J, with 8 bases between.

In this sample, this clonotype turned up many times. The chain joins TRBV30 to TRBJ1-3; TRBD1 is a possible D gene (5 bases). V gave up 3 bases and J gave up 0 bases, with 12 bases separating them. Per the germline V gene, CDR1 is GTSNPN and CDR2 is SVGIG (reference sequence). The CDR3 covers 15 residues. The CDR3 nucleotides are TGTGCCTGGAGAGCCCAGGGAAACTCTGGAAACACCATATATTTT. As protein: CAWRAQGNSGNTIYF.

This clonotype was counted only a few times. The CDR3 DNA reads as TGTGCCAGCAGCCGGACAGATGGAAACACCATATATTTT. It encodes CASSRTDGNTIYF. V is TRBV7-9 and J is TRBJ1-3; D is possibly TRBD1 (6 bases). This CDR3 is built from 13 residues. Germline V CDR1 and CDR2: SEHNR, FQNEAQ (reference sequence). Trimming took off 5 bases at V and 3 bases at J, with 8 bases between the two ends.

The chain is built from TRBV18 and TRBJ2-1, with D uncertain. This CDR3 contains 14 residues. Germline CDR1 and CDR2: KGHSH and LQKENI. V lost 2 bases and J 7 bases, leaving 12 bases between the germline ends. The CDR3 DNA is TGTGCCAGCTCACCATTTTCGGGCATAAATGAGCAGTTCTTC. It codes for CASSPFSGINEQFF.